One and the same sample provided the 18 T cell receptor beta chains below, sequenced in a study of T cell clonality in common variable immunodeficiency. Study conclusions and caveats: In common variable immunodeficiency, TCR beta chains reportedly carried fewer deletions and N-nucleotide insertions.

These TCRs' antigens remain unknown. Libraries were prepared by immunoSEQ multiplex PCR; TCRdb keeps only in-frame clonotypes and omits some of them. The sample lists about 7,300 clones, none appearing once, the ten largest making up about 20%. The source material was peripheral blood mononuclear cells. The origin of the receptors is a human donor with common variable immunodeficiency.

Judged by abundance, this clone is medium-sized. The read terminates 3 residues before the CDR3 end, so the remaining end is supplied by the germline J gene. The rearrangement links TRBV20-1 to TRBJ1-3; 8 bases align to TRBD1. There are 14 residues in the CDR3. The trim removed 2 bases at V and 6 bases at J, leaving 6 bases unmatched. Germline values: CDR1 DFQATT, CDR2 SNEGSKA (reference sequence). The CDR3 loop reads CSARPGQELNTIYF. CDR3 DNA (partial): TGCAGTGCTAGACCGGGACAGGAGTTAAACACC.

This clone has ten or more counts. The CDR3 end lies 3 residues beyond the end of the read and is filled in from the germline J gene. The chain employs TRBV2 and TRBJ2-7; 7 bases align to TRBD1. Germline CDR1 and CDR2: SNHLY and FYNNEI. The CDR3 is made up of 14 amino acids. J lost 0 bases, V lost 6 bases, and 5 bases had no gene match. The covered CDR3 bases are TGTGCCAGCAGGGGGACAGAGAGCTCCTACGAG. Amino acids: CASRGTESSYE. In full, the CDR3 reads CASRGTESSYEQYF.

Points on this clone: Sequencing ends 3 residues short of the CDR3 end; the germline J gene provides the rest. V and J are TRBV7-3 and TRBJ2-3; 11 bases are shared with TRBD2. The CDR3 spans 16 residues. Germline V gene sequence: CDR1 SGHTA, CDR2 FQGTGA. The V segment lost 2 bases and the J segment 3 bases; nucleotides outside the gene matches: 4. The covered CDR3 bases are TGTGCCAGCAGCTTATCACTAGCGGGAGAGACAGATACG. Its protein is CASSLSLAGETDT. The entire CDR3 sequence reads CASSLSLAGETDTQYF. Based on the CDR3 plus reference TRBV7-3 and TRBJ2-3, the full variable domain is GAGVSQTPSNKVTEKGKYVELRCDPISGHTALYWYRQSLGQGPEFLIYFQGTGAADDSGLPNDRFFAVRPEGSVSTLKIQRTERGDSAVYLCASSLSLAGETDTQYFGPGTRLTVL.

The part of the CDR3 DNA that was read is TGTGCCAGCAGTGGCCAGGGAAGATCCTACAATGAG. It codes for CASSGQGRSYNE. The full CDR3 sequence reads CASSGQGRSYNEQFF. The chain combines TRBV6-1 with TRBJ2-1; TRBD1 is a possible D gene (5 bases). The CDR3 extends 3 residues past the end of the read, so its final part is completed from the germline J gene. Looked up from germline, CDR1 is MNHNS and CDR2 is SASEGT. CDR3 length: 15 residues. Between the trimmed V and J ends, which lost 4 bases and 1 base, there was a span of 11 bases.

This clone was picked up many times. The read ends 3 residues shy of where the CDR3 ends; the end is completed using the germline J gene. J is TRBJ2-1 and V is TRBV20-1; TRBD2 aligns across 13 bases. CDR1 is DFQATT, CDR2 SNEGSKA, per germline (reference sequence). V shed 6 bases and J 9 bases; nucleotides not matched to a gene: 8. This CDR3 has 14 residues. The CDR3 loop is CSAKGLAGVTEQFF. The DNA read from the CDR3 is TGCAGTGCGAAAGGACTAGCGGGAGTTACTGAG.

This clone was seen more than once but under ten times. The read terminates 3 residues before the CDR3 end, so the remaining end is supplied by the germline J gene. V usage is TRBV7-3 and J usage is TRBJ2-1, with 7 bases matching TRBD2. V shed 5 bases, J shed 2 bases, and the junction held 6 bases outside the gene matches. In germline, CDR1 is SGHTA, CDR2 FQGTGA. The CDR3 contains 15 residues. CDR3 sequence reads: CASSPTRGTYNEQFF. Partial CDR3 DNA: TGTGCCAGCAGCCCCACGCGGGGGACCTACAATGAG.

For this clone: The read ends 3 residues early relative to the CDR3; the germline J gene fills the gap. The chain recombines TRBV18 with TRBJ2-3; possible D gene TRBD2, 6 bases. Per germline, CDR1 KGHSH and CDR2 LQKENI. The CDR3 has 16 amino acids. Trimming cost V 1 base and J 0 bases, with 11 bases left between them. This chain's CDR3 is CASSPLSGGSTDTQYF. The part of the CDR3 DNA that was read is TGTGCCAGCTCACCACTGAGCGGAGGGAGCACAGATACG.

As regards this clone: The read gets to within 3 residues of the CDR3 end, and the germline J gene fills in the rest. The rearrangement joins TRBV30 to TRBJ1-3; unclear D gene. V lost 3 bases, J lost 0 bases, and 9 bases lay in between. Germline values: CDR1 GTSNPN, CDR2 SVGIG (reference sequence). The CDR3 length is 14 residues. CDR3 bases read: TGTGCCTGGAGCGGACTGAACTCTGGAAACACC. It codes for CAWSGLNSGNT. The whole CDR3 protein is CAWSGLNSGNTIYF.

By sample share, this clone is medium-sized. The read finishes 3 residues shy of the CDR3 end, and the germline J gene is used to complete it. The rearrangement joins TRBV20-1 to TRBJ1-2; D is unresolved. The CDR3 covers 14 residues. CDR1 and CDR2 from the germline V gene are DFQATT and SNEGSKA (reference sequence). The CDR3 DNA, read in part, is TGCAGTGCTAGTTCCATAGCGAGATTGGACTTC. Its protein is CSASSIARLDF. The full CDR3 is CSASSIARLDFYTF.

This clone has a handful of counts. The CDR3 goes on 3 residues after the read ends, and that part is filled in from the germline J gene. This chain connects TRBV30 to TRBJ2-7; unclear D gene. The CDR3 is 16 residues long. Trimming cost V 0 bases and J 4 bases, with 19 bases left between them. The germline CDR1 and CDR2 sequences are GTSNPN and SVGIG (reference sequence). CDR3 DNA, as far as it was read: TGTGCCTGGAGTGTACCCCTACACGCTAGGAATTACGAG. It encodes CAWSVPLHARNYE. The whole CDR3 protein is CAWSVPLHARNYEQYF.

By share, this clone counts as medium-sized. This chain's CDR3 is CSASNSGDTQYF. CDR3 DNA, as far as it was read: TGCAGTGCCTCAAATAGTGGAGATACG. The J gene is TRBJ2-3, the V gene TRBV20-1; D is ambiguous. The read comes to an end 3 residues before the CDR3 does, leaving the germline J gene to fill in the end. The CDR3 sequence is 12 residues long. In germline, CDR1 is DFQATT, CDR2 SNEGSKA (reference sequence). V dropped 6 bases and J dropped 5 bases, with 12 bases sitting between them.

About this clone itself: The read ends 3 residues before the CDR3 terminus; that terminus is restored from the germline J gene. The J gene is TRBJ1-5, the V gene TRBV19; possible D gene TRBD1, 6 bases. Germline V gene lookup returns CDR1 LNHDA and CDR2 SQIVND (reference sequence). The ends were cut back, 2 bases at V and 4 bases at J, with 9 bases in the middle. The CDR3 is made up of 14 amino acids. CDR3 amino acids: CASSIWTANQPQHF. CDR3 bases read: TGTGCCAGTAGTATATGGACAGCAAATCAGCCC.

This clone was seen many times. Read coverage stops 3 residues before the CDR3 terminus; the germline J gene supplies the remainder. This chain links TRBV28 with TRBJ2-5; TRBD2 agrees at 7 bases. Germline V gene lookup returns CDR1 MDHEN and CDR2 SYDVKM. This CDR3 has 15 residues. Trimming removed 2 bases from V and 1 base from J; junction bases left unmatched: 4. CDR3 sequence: CASSLMASGQETQYF. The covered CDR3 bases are TGTGCCAGCAGTTTAATGGCTAGCGGCCAAGAGACC.

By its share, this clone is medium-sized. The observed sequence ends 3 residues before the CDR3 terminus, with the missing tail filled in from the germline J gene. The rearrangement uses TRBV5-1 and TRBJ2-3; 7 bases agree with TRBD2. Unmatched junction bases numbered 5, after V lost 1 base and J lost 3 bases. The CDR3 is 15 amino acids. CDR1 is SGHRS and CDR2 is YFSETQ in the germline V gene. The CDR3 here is CASSLRLAETDTQYF. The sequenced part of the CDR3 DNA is TGCGCCAGCAGCTTGAGGCTAGCGGAAACAGATACG.

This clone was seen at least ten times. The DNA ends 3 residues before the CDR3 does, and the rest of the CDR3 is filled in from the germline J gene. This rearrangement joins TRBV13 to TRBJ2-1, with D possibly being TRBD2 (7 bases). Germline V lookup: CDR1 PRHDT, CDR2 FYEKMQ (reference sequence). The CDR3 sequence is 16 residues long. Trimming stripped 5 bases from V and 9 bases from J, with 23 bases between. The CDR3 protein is CASSPEIRGGFGEQFF. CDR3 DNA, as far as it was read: TGTGCCAGCAGCCCCGAGATAAGGGGGGGGTTTGGTGAG.

CDR3 bases read: TGTGCCAGCAGCTTATTTGCAGAAACCCAAGAGACC. It translates to CASSLFAETQET. The whole CDR3 region reads CASSLFAETQETQYF. The chain is built from TRBV7-7 and TRBJ2-5; D is undetermined. Read sequence stops 3 residues before the CDR3 end, and the germline J gene provides the missing end. Germline V CDR1 and CDR2: SSHAT, FNYEAQ (reference sequence). V was clipped by 2 bases and J by 1 base, with 11 bases between them. The CDR3 runs to 15 residues.

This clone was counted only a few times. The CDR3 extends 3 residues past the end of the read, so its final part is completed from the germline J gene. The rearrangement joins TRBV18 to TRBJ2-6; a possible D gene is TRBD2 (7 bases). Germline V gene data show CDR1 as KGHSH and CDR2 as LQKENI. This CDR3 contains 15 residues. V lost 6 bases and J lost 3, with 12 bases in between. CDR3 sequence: CASSRGGGGANVLTF. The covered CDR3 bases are TGTGCCAGCTCGCGCGGGGGCGGTGGGGCCAACGTC.

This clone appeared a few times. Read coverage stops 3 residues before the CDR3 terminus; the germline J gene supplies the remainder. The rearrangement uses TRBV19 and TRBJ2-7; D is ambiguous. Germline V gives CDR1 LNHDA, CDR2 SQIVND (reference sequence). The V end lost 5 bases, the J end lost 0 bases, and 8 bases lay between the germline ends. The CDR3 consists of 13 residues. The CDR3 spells CASSGQSSYEQYF. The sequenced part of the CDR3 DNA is TGTGCCAGTAGTGGGCAGTCCTCCTACGAG. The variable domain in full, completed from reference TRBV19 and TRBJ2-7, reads DGGITQSPKYLFRKEGQNVTLSCEQNLNHDAMYWYRQDPGQGLRLIYYSQIVNDFQKGDIAEGYSVSREKKESFPLTVTSAQKNPTAFYLCASSGQSSYEQYFGPGTRLTVT.